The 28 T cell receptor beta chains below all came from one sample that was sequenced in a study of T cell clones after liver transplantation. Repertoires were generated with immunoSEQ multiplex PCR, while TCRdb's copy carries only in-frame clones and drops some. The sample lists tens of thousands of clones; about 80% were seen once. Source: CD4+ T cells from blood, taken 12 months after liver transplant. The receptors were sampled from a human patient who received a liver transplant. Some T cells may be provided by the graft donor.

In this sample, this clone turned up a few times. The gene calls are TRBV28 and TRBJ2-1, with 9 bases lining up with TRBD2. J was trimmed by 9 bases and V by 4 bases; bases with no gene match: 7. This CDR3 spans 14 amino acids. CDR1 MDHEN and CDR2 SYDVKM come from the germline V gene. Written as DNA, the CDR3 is TGTGCCAGCAGTTCACCGGGACTAGCTGCTGAGCAGTTCTTC. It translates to CASSSPGLAAEQFF. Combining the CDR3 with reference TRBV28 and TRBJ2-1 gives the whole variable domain DVKVTQSSRYLVKRTGEKVFLECVQDMDHENMFWYRQDPGLGLRLIYFSYDVKMKEKGDIPEGYSVSREKKERFSLILESASTNQTSMYLCASSSPGLAAEQFFGPGTRLTVL.

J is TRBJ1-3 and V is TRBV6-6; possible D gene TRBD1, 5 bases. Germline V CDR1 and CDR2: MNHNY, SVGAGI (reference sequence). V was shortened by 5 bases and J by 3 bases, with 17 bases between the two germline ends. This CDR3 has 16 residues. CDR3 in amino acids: CASSTLGAEGGNTIYF. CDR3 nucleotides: TGTGCCAGCAGTACTTTAGGGGCCGAGGGTGGAAACACCATATATTTT.

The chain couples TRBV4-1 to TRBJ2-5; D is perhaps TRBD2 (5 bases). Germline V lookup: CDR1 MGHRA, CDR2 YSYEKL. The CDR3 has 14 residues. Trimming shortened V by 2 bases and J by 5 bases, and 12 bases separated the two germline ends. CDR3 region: CASSQSRDFETQYF. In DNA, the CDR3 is TGCGCCAGCAGCCAATCACGGGATTTTGAGACCCAGTACTTC.

CDR3 sequence (DNA): TGTGCCACCAGCAGGACAGTGGCAGAAGAGACCCAGTACTTC. It codes for CATSRTVAEETQYF. The chain links TRBV15 to TRBJ2-5; maybe TRBD1 (5 bases). Germline V CDR1 and CDR2: LNHNV, YYDKDF (reference sequence). The CDR3 covers 14 residues. V dropped 3 bases and J dropped 3 bases, with 11 bases sitting between them.

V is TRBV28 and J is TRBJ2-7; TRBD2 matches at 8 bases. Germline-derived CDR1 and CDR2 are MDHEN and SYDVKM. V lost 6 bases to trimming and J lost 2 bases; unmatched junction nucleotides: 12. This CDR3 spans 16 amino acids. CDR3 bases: TGTGCCAGCAGCGTAGGCGGGGGACTAGGGACCTACGAGCAGTACTTC. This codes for CASSVGGGLGTYEQYF.

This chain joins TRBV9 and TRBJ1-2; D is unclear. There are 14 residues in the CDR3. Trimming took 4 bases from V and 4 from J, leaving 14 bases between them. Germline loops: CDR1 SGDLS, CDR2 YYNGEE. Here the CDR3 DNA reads TGTGCCAGCAGCCTCCTCGAAGGCGGCTATGGCTACACCTTC. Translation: CASSLLEGGYGYTF. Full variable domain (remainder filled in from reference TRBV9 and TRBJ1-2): DSGVTQTPKHLITATGQRVTLRCSPRSGDLSVYWYQQSLDQGLQFLIQYYNGEERAKGNILERFSAQQFPDLHSELNLSSLELGDSALYFCASSLLEGGYGYTFGSGTRLTVV.

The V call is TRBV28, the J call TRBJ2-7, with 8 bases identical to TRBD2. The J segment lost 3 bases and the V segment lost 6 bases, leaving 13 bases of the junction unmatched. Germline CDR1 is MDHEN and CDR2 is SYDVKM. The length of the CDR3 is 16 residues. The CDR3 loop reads CASSPSSSGRHYEQYF. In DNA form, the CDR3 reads TGTGCCAGCAGCCCGTCTTCTAGCGGGCGCCACTACGAGCAGTACTTC.

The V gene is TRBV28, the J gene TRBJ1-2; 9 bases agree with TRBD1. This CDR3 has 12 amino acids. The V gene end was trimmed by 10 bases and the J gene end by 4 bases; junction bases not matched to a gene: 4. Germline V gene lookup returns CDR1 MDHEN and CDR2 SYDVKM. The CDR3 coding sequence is TGTGCCATTTCGACAGGGGGCTATGGCTACACCTTC. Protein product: CAISTGGYGYTF.

This chain's CDR3 is CASSVNRNNEQFF. CDR3 nucleotides: TGTGCCAGCAGCGTTAACCGAAACAATGAGCAGTTCTTC. The chain uses TRBV9 and TRBJ2-1; no reliable D call. The ends were cut back, 2 bases at V and 5 bases at J, with 8 bases in the middle. From germline, CDR1 is SGDLS and CDR2 YYNGEE. The CDR3 contains 13 residues.

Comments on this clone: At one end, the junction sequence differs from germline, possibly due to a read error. The DNA of the CDR3 is TGTGCTAGCAGCCCGAGACTTAGCGGTCCTTACGAGCAGTACTTC. It translates to CASSPRLSGPYEQYF. The J gene is TRBJ2-7, the V gene TRBV7-7; D perhaps matches TRBD2 (6 bases). The CDR3 has 15 residues. Germline CDR1 SSHAT, CDR2 FNYEAQ (reference sequence).

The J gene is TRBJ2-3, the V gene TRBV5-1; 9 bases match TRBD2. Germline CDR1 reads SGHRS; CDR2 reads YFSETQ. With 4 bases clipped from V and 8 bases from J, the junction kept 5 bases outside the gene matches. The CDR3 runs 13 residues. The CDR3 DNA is TGCGCCAGCAGCCTACCGACTAGCGGTACGCAGTATTTT. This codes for CASSLPTSGTQYF. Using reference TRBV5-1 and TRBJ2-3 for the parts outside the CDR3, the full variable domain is KAGVTQTPRYLIKTRGQQVTLSCSPISGHRSVSWYQQTPGQGLQFLFEYFSETQRNKGNFPGRFSGRQFSNSRSEMNVSTLELGDSALYLCASSLPTSGTQYFGPGTRLTVL.

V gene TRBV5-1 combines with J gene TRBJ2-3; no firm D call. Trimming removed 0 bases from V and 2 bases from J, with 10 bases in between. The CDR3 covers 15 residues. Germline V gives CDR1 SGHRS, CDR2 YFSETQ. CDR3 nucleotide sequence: TGCGCCAGCAGCTTGGCCACGGTACACACAGATACGCAGTATTTT. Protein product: CASSLATVHTDTQYF.

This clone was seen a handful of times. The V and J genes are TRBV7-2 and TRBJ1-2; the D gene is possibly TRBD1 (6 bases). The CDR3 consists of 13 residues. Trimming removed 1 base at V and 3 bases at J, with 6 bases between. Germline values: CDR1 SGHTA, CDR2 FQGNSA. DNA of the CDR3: TGTGCCAGCAGCTTAGAGGGGGACTATGGCTACACCTTC. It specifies CASSLEGDYGYTF.

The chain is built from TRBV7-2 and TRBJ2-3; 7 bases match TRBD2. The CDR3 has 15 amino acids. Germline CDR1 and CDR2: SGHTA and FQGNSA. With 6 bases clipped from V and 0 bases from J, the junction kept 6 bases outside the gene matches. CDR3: CASSKRDASTDTQYF. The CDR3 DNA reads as TGTGCCAGCAGTAAGCGGGACGCTAGCACAGATACGCAGTATTTT.

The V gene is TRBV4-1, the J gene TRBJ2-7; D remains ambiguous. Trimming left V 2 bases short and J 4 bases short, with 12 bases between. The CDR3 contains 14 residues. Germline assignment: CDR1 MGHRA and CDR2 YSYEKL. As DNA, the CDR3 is TGCGCCAGCAGCCAAACCCTTTTGCCTTACGAGCAGTACTTC. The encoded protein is CASSQTLLPYEQYF.

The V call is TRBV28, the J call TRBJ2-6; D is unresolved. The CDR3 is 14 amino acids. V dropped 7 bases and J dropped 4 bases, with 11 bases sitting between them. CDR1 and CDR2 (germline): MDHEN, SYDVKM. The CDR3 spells CASTEYDGANVLTF. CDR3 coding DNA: TGTGCCAGCACCGAATACGACGGGGCCAACGTCCTGACTTTC.

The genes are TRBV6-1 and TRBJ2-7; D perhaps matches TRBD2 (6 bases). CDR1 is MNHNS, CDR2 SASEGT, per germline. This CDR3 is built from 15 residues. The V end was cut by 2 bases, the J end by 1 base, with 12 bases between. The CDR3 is CASSETGGRSYEQYF. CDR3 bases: TGTGCCAGCAGTGAAACAGGAGGGAGGTCCTACGAGCAGTACTTC.

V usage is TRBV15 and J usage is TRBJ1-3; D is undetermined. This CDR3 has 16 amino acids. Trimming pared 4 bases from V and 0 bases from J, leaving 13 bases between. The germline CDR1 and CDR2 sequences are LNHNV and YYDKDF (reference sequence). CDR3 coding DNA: TGTGCCACCAGCATCCCCTCCGCTTACTCTGGAAACACCATATATTTT. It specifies CATSIPSAYSGNTIYF. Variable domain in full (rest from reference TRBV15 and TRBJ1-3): DAMVIQNPRYQVTQFGKPVTLSCSQTLNHNVMYWYQQKSSQAPKLLFHYYDKDFNNEADTPDNFQSRRPNTSFCFLDIRSPGLGDTAMYLCATSIPSAYSGNTIYFGEGSWLTVV.

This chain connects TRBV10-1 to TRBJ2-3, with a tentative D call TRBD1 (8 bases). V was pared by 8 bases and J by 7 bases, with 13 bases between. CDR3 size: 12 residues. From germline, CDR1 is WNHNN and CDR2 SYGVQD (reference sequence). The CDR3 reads CASGQGGNTQYF. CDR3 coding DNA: TGCGCCAGCGGACAGGGAGGGAATACGCAGTATTTT.

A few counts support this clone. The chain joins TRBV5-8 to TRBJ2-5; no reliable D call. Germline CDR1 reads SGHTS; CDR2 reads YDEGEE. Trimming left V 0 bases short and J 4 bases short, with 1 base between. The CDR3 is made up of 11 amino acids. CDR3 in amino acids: CASSLVETQYF. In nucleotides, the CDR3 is TGTGCCAGCAGCTTGGTAGAGACCCAGTACTTC.

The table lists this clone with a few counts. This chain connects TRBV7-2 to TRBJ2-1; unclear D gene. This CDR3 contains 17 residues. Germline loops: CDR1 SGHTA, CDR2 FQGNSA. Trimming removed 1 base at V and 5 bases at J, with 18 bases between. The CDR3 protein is CASSLGDSPFGDNEQFF. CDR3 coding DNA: TGTGCCAGCAGCTTAGGCGACTCACCCTTTGGCGACAATGAGCAGTTCTTC. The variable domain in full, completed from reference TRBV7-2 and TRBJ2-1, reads GAGVSQSPSNKVTEKGKDVELRCDPISGHTALYWYRQSLGQGLEFLIYFQGNSAPDKSGLPSDRFSAERTGGSVSTLTIQRTQQEDSAVYLCASSLGDSPFGDNEQFFGPGTRLTVL.

DNA for the CDR3: TGTGCCAGCATAGAGAGGGGCTGGGGTAATGAGCAGTTCTTC. It translates to CASIERGWGNEQFF. The rearrangement joins TRBV6-1 to TRBJ2-1; D tentatively fits TRBD1 or TRBD2 (5 bases each). Trimming removed 7 bases at V and 7 bases at J, with 17 bases between. The CDR3 has 14 residues. In germline, CDR1 is MNHNS, CDR2 SASEGT.

The CDR3 bases are TGCGCCAGCAGTTTCGACCCCGGAGGGTACAATGAGCAGTTCTTC. Amino acid sequence: CASSFDPGGYNEQFF. This chain joins TRBV5-1 and TRBJ2-1; perhaps TRBD2 as D (6 bases). Germline V gene data show CDR1 as SGHRS and CDR2 as YFSETQ. Trimming took 5 bases from V and 4 from J, leaving 16 bases between them. The CDR3 covers 15 residues. Full variable domain (missing parts from reference TRBV5-1 and TRBJ2-1): KAGVTQTPRYLIKTRGQQVTLSCSPISGHRSVSWYQQTPGQGLQFLFEYFSETQRNKGNFPGRFSGRQFSNSRSEMNVSTLELGDSALYLCASSFDPGGYNEQFFGPGTRLTVL.

The CDR3 spells CASPSAGRRVAKNIQYF. The CDR3 bases are TGTGCCAGCCCCTCGGCGGGTCGGAGGGTGGCCAAAAACATTCAGTACTTC. The chain recombines TRBV5-8 with TRBJ2-4; D perhaps matches TRBD2 (6 bases). Trimming shortened V by 7 bases and J by 1 base, and 21 bases separated the two germline ends. The germline gives CDR1 SGHTS, CDR2 YDEGEE. The CDR3 spans 17 residues.

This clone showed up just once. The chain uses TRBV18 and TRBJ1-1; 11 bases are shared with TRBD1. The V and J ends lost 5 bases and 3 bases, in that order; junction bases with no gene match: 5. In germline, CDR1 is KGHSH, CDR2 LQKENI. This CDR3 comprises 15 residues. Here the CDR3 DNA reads TGTGCCAGCTCATATCCGGGACAGGGGGACACTGAAGCTTTCTTT. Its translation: CASSYPGQGDTEAFF. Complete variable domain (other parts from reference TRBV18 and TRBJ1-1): NAGVMQNPRHLVRRRGQEARLRCSPMKGHSHVYWYRQLPEEGLKFMVYLQKENIIDESGMPKERFSAEFPKEGPSILRIQQVVRGDSAAYFCASSYPGQGDTEAFFGQGTRLTVV.

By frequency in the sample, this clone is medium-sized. CDR3 residues: CASSFESTYEQYF. In nucleotides, the CDR3 is TGTGCCAGCAGCTTTGAAAGCACCTACGAGCAGTACTTC. The chain has TRBV5-4 and TRBJ2-7; the D is unclear. Trimming stripped 2 bases from V and 2 bases from J, with 8 bases between. CDR3 size: 13 residues. Germline V CDR1 and CDR2: SGHNT, YYREEE (reference sequence).

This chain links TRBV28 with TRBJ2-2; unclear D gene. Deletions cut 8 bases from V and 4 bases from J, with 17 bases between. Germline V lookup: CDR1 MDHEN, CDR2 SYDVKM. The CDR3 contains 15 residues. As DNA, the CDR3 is TGTGCCAGCCAACTTTGGGGTAGGAGCACCGGGGAGCTGTTTTTT. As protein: CASQLWGRSTGELFF.

CDR3 loop: CASSLGVPGELFF. The DNA for the CDR3 is TGTGCCAGCAGTTTGGGAGTCCCCGGGGAGCTGTTTTTT. The chain couples TRBV28 to TRBJ2-2; TRBD2 might be the D (5 bases). CDR1 is MDHEN, CDR2 SYDVKM, per germline. V dropped 3 bases and J dropped 6 bases, with 8 bases sitting between them. The CDR3 is 13 residues long.